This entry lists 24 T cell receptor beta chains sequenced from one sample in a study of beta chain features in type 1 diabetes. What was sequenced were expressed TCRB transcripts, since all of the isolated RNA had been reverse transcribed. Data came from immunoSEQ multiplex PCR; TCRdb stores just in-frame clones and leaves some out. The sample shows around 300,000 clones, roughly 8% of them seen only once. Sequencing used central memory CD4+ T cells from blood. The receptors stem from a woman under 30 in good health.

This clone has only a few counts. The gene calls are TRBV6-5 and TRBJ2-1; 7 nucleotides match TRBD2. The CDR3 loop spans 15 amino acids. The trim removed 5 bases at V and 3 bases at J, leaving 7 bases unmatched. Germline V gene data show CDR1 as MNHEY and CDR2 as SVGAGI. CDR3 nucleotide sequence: TGTGCCAGCAGTCGGGGACTACGAATCTACAATGAGCAGTTCTTC. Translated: CASSRGLRIYNEQFF.

The CDR3 DNA is TGTGCCAGCAGCCAAAGACAGGGACAAGGTCAGCCCCAGCATTTT. Translating it yields CASSQRQGQGQPQHF. J is TRBJ1-5 and V is TRBV7-2; 7 nucleotides agree with TRBD1. Germline V gene lookup returns CDR1 SGHTA and CDR2 FQGNSA. The CDR3 loop spans 15 amino acids. V lost 5 bases and J lost 6; bases outside the gene matches: 10.

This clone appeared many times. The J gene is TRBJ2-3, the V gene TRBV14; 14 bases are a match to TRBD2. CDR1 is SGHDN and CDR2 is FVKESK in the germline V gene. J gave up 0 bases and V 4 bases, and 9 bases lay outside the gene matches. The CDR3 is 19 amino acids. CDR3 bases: TGTGCCAGCAGCCCCAAATCCGGGACTAGCGGGAGAAGCACAGATACGCAGTATTTT. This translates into CASSPKSGTSGRSTDTQYF.

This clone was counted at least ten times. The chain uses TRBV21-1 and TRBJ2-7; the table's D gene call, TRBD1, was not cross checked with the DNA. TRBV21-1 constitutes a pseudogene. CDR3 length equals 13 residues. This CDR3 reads CASSKIGVYEQYF. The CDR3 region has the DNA TGTGCCAGCAGCAAAATAGGGGTTTACGAGCAGTACTTC.

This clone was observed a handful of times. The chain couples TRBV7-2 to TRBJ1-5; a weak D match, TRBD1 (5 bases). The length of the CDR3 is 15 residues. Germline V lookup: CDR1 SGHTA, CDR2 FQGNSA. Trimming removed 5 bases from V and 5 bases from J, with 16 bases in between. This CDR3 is CASSGKGVIDQPQHF. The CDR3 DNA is TGTGCCAGCAGCGGAAAAGGGGTGATAGATCAGCCCCAGCATTTT.

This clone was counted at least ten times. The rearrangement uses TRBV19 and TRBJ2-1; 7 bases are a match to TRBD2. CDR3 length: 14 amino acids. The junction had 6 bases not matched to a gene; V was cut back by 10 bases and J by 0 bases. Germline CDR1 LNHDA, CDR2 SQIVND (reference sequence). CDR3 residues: CATAGGSSYNEQFF. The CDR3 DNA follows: TGTGCCACGGCAGGCGGGAGCTCCTACAATGAGCAGTTCTTC.

CDR3 in DNA: TGTGCCTGGAGCACCGGGACACACTCTGGAAACACCATATATTTT. This translates into CAWSTGTHSGNTIYF. This chain links TRBV30 with TRBJ1-3, with D perhaps matching TRBD1 (6 bases). V dropped 3 bases and J dropped 0 bases, with 12 bases sitting between them. The CDR3 spans 15 residues. From germline, CDR1 is GTSNPN and CDR2 SVGIG (reference sequence). The full variable domain, with the rest looked up from reference TRBV30 and TRBJ1-3, is SQTIHQWPATLVQPVGSPLSLECTVEGTSNPNLYWYRQAAGRGLQLLFYSVGIGQISSEVPQNLSASRPQDRQFILSSKKLLLSDSGFYLCAWSTGTHSGNTIYFGEGSWLTVV.

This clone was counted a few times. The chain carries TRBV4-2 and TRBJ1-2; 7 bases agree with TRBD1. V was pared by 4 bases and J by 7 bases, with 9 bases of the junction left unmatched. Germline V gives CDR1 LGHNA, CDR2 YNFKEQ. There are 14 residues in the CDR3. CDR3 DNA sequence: TGTGCCAGCAGCCCCACAGGGGACTATGTTGGCTACACCTTC. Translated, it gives CASSPTGDYVGYTF.

The CDR3 protein is CASSPAMGVTSNEQFF. The CDR3 DNA reads TGTGCCAGCAGCCCTGCCATGGGGGTAACTAGCAATGAGCAGTTCTTC. The chain recombines TRBV5-4 with TRBJ2-1; either TRBD1 or TRBD2 may supply D (5 bases each). V dropped 4 bases and J dropped 6 bases, with 20 bases sitting between them. Germline V CDR1 and CDR2: SGHNT, YYREEE (reference sequence). The CDR3 loop spans 16 amino acids.

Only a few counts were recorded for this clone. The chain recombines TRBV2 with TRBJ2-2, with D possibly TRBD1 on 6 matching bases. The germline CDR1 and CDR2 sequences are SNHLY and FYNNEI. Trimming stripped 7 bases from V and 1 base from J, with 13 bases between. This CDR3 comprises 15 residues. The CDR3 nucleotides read TGTGCCAGCACCCATGAGACAGGGAACACCGGGGAGCTGTTTTTT. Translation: CASTHETGNTGELFF.

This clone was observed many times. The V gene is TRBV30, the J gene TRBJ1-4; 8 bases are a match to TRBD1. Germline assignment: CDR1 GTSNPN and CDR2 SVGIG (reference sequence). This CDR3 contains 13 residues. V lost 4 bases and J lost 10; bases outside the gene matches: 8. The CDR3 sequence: CAWKSAGGAKLFF. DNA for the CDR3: TGTGCCTGGAAATCTGCAGGGGGCGCAAAACTGTTTTTT.

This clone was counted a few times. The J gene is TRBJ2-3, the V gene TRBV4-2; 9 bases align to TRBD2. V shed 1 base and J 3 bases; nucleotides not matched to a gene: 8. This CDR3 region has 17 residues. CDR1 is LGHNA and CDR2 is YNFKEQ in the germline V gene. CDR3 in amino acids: CASSQVVAGEETDTQYF. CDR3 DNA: TGTGCCAGCAGCCAAGTTGTAGCGGGGGAAGAAACAGATACGCAGTATTTT.

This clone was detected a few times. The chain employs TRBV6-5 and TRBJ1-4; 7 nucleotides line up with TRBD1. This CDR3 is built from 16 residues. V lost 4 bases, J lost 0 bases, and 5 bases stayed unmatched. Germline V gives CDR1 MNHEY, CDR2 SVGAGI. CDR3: CASSSTGLATNEKLFF. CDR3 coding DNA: TGTGCCAGCAGTTCGACAGGGCTCGCAACTAATGAAAAACTGTTTTTT.

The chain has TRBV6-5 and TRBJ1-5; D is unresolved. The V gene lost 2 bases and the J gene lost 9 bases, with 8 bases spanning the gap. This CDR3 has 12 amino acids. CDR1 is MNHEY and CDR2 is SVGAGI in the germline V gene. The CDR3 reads CASSYSEGPQHF. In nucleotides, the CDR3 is TGTGCCAGCAGTTACAGCGAGGGGCCCCAGCATTTT.

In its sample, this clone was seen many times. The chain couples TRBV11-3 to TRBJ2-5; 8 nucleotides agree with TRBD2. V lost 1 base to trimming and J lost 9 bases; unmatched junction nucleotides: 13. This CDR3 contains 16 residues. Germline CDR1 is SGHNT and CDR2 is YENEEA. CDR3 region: CASSLGLSLDGGAQYF. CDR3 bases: TGTGCCAGCAGCTTAGGTCTCTCCCTGGACGGGGGGGCCCAGTACTTC.

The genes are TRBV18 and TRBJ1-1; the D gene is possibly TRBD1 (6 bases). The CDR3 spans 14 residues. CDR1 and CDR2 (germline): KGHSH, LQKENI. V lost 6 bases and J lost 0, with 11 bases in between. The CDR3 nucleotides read TGTGCCAGCTCCCTGGACAGTCTGAACACTGAAGCTTTCTTT. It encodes CASSLDSLNTEAFF. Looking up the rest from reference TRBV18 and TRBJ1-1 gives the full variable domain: NAGVMQNPRHLVRRRGQEARLRCSPMKGHSHVYWYRQLPEEGLKFMVYLQKENIIDESGMPKERFSAEFPKEGPSILRIQQVVRGDSAAYFCASSLDSLNTEAFFGQGTRLTVV.

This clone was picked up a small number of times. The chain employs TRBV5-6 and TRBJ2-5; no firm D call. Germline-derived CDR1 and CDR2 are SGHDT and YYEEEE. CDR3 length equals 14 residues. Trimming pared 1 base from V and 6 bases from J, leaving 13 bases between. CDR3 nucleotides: TGTGCCAGCAGCTTGCGGGCAGTGAGACAGACCCAGTACTTC. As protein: CASSLRAVRQTQYF.

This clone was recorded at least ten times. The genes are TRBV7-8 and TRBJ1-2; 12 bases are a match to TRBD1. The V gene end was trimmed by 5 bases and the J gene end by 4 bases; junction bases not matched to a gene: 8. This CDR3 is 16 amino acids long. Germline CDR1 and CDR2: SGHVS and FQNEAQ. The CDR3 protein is CASSPRDRGLSYGYTF. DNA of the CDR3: TGTGCCAGCAGCCCCCGGGACAGGGGGCTCAGCTATGGCTACACCTTC.

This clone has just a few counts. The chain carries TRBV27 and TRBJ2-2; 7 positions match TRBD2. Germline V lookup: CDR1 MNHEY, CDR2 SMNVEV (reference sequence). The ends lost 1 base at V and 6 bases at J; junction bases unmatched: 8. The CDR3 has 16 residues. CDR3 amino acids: CASSLYPGGRSGELFF. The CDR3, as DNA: TGTGCCAGCAGTTTATATCCGGGGGGAAGGTCCGGGGAGCTGTTTTTT.

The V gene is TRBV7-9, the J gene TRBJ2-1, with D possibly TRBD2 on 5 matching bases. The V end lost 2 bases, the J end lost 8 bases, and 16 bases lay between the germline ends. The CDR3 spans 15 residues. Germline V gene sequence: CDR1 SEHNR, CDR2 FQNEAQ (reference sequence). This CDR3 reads CASSLRGPAGDEQFF. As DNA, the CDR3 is TGTGCCAGCAGCTTACGAGGGCCCGCGGGCGATGAGCAGTTCTTC.

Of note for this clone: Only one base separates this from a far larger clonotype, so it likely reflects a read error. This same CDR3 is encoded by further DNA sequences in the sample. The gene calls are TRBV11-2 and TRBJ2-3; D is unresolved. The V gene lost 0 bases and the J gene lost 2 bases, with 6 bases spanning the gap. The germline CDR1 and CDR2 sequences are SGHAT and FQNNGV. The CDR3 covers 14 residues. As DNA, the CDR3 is TGTGCCAGCAGCTTAGACGGAAACACAGATACGCAGTATTTT. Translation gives CASSLDGNTDTQYF. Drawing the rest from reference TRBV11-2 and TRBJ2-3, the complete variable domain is EAGVAQSPRYKIIEKRQSVAFWCNPISGHATLYWYQQILGQGPKLLIQFQNNGVVDDSQLPKDRFSAERLKGVDSTLKIQPAKLEDSAVYLCASSLDGNTDTQYFGPGTRLTVL.

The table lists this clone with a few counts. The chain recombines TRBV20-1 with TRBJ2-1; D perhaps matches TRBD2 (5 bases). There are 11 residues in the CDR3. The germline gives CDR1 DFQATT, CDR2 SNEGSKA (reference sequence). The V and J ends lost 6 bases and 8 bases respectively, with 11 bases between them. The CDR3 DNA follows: TGCAGTGCAGAGGGATACGATGAGCAGTTCTTC. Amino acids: CSAEGYDEQFF.

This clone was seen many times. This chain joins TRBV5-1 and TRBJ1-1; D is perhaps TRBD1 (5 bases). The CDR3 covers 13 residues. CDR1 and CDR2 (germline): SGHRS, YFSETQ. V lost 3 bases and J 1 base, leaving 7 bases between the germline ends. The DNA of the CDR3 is TGCGCCAGCAGCTACGACAGGAACACTGAAGCTTTCTTT. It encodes CASSYDRNTEAFF.

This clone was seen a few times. CDR3 amino acids: CASSQGLAGALTDTQYF. CDR3 nucleotide sequence: TGTGCCAGCAGCCAAGGCCTAGCGGGGGCCCTCACAGATACGCAGTATTTT. The genes are TRBV5-4 and TRBJ2-3; 10 bases map to TRBD2. The CDR3 extends over 17 amino acids. Germline V CDR1 and CDR2: SGHNT, YYREEE (reference sequence). V dropped 4 bases and J dropped 2; count of bases not matched to a gene: 10. Drawing the rest from reference TRBV5-4 and TRBJ2-3, the complete variable domain is ETGVTQSPTHLIKTRGQQVTLRCSSQSGHNTVSWYQQALGQGPQFIFQYYREEENGRGNFPPRFSGLQFPNYSSELNVNALELDDSALYLCASSQGLAGALTDTQYFGPGTRLTVL.